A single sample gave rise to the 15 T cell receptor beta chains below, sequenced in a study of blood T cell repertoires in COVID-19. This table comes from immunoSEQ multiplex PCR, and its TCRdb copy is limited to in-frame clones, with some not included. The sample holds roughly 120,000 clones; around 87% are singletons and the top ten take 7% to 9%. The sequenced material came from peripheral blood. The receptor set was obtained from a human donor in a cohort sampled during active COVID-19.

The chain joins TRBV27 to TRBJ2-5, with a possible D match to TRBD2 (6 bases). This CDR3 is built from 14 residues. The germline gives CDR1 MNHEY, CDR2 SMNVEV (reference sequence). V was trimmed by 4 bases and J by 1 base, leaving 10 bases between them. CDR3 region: CASSYGTGQETQYF. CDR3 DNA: TGTGCCAGCAGTTACGGGACTGGCCAAGAGACCCAGTACTTC.

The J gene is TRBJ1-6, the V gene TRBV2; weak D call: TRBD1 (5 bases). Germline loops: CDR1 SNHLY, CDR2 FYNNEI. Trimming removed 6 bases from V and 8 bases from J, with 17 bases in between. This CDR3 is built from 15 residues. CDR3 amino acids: CASRSQGIRDSPLHF. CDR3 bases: TGTGCCAGCAGGAGTCAGGGTATAAGAGATTCACCCCTCCACTTT.

CDR3 in amino acids: CASSSGSRGNEKLFF. The CDR3, as DNA: TGCGCCAGCAGCTCGGGAAGCCGGGGTAATGAAAAACTGTTTTTT. This rearrangement joins TRBV5-1 to TRBJ1-4, with D hard to call. The CDR3 sequence is 15 residues long. CDR1 and CDR2 from the germline V gene are SGHRS and YFSETQ. Trimming cost V 3 bases and J 4 bases, with 13 bases left between them.

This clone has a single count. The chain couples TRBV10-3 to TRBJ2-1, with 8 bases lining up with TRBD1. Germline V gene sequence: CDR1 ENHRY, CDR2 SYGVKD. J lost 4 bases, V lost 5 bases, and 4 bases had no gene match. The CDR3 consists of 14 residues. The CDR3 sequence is CAISTGTGYNEQFF. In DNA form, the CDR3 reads TGTGCCATCAGTACCGGGACAGGTTACAATGAGCAGTTCTTC.

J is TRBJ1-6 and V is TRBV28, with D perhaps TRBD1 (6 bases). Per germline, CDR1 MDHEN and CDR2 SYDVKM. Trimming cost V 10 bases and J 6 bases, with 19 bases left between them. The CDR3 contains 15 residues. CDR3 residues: CAILTQGQGNSPLHF. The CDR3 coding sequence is TGTGCCATCCTTACACAGGGTCAAGGTAATTCACCCCTCCACTTT.

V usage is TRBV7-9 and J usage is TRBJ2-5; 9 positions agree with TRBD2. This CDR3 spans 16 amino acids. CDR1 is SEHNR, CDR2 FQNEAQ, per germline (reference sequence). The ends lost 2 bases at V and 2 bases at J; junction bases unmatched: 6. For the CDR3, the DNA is TGTGCCAGCAGCTTAATGGGCGGGGGGGCACAAGAGACCCAGTACTTC. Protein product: CASSLMGGGAQETQYF.

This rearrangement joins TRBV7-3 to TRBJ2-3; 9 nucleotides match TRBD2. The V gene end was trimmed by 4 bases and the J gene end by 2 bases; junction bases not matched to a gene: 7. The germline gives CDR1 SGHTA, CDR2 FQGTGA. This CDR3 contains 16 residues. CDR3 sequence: CASSSRLAATTDTQYF. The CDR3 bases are TGTGCCAGCAGCTCCAGACTAGCGGCAACCACAGATACGCAGTATTTT.

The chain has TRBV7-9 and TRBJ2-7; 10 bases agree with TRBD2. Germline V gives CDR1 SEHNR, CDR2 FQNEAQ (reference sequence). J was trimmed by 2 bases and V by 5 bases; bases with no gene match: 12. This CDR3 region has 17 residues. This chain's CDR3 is CASSPRRLAGSTYEQYF. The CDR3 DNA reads TGTGCCAGCAGCCCTAGGAGACTAGCGGGCTCAACCTACGAGCAGTACTTC.

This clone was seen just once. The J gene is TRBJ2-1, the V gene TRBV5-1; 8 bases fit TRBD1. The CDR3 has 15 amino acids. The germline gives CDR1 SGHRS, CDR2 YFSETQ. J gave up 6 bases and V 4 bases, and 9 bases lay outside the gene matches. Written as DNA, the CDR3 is TGCGCCAGCAGCCCAGGGGGCGGACTCCCCAATGAGCAGTTCTTC. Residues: CASSPGGGLPNEQFF.

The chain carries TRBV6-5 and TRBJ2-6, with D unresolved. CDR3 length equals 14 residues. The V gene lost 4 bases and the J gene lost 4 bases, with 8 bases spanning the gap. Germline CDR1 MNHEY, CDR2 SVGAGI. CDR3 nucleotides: TGTGCCAGCAGTTCCTCGAGGGGGGCCAACGTCCTGACTTTC. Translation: CASSSSRGANVLTF.

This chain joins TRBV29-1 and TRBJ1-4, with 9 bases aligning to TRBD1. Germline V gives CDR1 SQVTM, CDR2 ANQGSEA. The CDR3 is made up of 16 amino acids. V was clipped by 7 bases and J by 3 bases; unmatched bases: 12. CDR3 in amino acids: CSAGGSGTGSNEKLFF. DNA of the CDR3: TGCAGCGCTGGGGGATCGGGGACAGGGTCTAATGAAAAACTGTTTTTT.

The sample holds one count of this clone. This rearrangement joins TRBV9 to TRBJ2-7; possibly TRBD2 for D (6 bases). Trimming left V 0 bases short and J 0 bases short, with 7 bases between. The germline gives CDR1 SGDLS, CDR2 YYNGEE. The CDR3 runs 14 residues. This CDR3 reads CASSVGGDSYEQYF. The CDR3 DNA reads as TGTGCCAGCAGCGTAGGGGGGGACTCCTACGAGCAGTACTTC.

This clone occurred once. The CDR3 nucleotides are TGCAGTGCTGGGGGCGCTGAAGCTTTCTTT. Encoded protein: CSAGGAEAFF. This rearrangement joins TRBV20-1 to TRBJ1-1; possible D gene TRBD1, 6 bases. The CDR3 has 10 amino acids. In germline, CDR1 is DFQATT, CDR2 SNEGSKA (reference sequence). Trimming left V 5 bases short and J 6 bases short, with 7 bases between.

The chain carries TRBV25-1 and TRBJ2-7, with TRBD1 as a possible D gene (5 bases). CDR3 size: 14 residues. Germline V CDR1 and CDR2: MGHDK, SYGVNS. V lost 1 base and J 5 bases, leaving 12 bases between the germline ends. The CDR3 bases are TGTGCCAGCAGTGAATCAGGGTTACGGGACGAGCAGTACTTC. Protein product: CASSESGLRDEQYF.

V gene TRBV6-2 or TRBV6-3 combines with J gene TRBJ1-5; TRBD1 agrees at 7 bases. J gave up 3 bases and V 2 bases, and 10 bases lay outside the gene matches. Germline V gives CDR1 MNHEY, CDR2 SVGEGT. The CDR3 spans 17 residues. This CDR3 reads CASSYGRSGGDNQPQHF. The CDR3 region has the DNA TGTGCCAGCAGTTACGGGCGATCAGGGGGTGACAATCAGCCCCAGCATTTT.